This TCR beta chain was retrieved from a study of T cell responses to AZD1222 COVID-19 vaccine. Measured with immunoSEQ multiplex PCR; TCRdb has only the in-frame clones, and not every one. This table holds approximately 200,000 clones, approximately 89% found once. About this clone: The antigen remains unidentified.

Pooled together were second doses at about 4 or about 12 weeks. Germline lookup yields CDR1 LNHDA and CDR2 SQIVND (reference sequence). The CDR3 loop spans 14 amino acids. The V and J ends lost 3 bases and 0 bases respectively, with 6 bases between them. Whole-study findings and limits: The breadth and depth of Spike-specific TCRs increased once two AZD1222 doses had been given. Possibly, clonal diversity was underestimated; donors were largely white British and included more females. Unmutated regions of variants are reportedly targeted by nearly half of spike-specific TCRs.

The sample consisted of peripheral blood, taken 28 days after the second AZD1222 dose. The clonotype comes from an adult who received the AZD1222 COVID-19 vaccine. The chain couples TRBV19 to TRBJ2-1; D gene uncertain. The CDR3 DNA reads as TGTGCCAGTAGTATCGAAAGCTCCTACAATGAGCAGTTCTTC. Encoded protein: CASSIESSYNEQFF.